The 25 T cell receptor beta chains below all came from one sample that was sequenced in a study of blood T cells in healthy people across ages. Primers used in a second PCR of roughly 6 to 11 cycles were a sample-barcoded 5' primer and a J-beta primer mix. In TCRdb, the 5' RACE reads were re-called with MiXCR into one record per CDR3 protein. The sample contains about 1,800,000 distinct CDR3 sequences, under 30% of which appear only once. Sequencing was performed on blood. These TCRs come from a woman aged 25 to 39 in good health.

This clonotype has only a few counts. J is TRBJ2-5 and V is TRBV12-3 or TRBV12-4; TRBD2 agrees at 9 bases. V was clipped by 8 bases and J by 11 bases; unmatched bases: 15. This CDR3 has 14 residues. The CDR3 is CASQGVAGAREQYF. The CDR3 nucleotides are TGTGCCAGCCAGGGGGTAGCGGGGGCCAGAGAGCAGTACTTC.

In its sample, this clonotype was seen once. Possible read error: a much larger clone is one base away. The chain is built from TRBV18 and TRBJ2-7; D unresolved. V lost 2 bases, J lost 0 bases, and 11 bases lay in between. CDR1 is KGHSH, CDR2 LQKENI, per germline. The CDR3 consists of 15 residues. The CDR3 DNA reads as TGTGCCAGCTCACCAACCCGGACGACCTCCTACGAGCAGTACTTC. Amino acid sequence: CASSPTRTTSYEQYF.

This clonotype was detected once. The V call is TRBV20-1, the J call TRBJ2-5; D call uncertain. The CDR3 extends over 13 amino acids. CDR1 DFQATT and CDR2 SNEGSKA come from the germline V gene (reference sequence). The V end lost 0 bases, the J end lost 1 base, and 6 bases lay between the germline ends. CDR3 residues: CSARDPPQETQYF. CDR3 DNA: TGCAGTGCTAGAGACCCTCCCCAAGAGACCCAGTACTTC.

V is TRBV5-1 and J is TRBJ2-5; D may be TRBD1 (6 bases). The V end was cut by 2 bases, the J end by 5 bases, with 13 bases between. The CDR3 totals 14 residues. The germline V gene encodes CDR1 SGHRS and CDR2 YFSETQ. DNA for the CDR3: TGCGCCAGCAGCTTATACAGGGATCCGGAGACCCAGTACTTC. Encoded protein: CASSLYRDPETQYF.

The CDR3 nucleotides are TGCAGCGTGTTGAACACGAACTATGGCTACACCTTC. Its translation: CSVLNTNYGYTF. This sequence joins TRBV29-1 and TRBJ1-2, with unresolved D. V was clipped by 6 bases and J by 2 bases, with 10 bases between them. The CDR3 runs to 12 residues. Germline assignment: CDR1 SQVTM and CDR2 ANQGSEA.

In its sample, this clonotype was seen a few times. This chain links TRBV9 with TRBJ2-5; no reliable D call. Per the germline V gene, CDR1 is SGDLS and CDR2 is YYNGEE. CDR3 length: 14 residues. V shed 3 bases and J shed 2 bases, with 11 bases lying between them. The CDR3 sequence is CASSAGRAQETQYF. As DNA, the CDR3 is TGTGCCAGCAGCGCAGGAAGGGCGCAAGAGACCCAGTACTTC.

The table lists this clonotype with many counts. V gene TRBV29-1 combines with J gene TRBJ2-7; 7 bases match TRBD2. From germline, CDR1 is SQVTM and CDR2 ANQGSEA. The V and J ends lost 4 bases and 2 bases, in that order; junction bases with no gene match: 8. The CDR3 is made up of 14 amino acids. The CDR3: CSVVFSSGPYEQYF. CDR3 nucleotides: TGCAGCGTTGTTTTCTCTAGCGGTCCCTACGAGCAGTACTTC.

CDR3 protein: CASKITSTDTQYF. CDR3 nucleotide sequence: TGTGCCAGCAAGATTACTAGCACAGATACGCAGTATTTT. This chain uses TRBV6-6 with TRBJ2-3, with no clear D. From germline, CDR1 is MNHNY and CDR2 SVGAGI (reference sequence). The CDR3 totals 13 residues. Trimming took off 7 bases at V and 0 bases at J, with 8 bases between the two ends.

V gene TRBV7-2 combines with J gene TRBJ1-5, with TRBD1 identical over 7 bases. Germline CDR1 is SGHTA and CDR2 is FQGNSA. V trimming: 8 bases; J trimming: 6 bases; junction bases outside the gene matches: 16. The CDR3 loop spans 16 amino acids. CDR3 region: CASPREGARGLQPQHF. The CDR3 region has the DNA TGTGCCAGCCCAAGGGAGGGGGCGCGGGGCCTTCAGCCCCAGCATTTT.

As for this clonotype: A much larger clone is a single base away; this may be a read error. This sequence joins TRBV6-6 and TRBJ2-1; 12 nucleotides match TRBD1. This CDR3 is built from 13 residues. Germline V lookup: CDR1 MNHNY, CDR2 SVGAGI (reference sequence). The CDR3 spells CASGTGGFDERFF. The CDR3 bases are TGTGCCAGCGGGACAGGGGGCTTCGATGAGCGGTTCTTC.

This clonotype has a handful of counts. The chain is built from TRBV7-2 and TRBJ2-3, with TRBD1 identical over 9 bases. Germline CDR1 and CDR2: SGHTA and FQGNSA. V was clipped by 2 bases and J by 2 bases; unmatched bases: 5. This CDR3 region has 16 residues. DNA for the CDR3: TGTGCCAGCAGCTTACAAGGGACAGGGTTCACAGATACGCAGTATTTT. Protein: CASSLQGTGFTDTQYF.

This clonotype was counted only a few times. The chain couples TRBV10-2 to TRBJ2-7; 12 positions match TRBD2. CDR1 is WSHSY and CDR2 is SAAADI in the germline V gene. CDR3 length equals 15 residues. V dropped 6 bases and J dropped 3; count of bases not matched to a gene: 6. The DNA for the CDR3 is TGCGCCAGCAGGGAGACTAGCGGGGGTTACTACGAGCAGTACTTC. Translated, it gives CASRETSGGYYEQYF.

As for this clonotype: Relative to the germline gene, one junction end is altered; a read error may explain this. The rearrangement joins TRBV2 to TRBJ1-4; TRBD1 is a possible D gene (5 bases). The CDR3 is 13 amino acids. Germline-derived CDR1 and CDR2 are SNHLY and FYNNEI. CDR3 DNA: TGTGCCAGCAGGGGGGAGGCTAATGAAAGACTGTTTTTT. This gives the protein CASRGEANERLFF.

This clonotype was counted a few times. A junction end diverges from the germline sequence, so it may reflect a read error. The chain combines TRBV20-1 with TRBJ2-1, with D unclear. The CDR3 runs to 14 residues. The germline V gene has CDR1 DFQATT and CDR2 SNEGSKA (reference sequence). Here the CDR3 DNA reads TGCAGTGCGAGAGTCGAGGACGTCTACAATGAGCAGTTCTTC. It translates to CSARVEDVYNEQFF.

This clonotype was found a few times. Here the CDR3 DNA reads TGTGCCAGTAGCAATCGTTTCCAGGGGTCGGGAGCTTTCTTT. Translated: CASSNRFQGSGAFF. V and J are TRBV19 and TRBJ1-1, with a weak D call TRBD1 (6 bases). The germline gives CDR1 LNHDA, CDR2 SQIVND (reference sequence). V gave up 6 bases and J gave up 10 bases, with 21 bases separating them. This CDR3 has 14 residues.

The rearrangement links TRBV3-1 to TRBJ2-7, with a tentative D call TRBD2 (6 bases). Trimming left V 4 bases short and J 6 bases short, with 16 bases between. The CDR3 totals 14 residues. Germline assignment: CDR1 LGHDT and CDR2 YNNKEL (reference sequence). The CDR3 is CASSLLGGVGEQYF. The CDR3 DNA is TGTGCCAGCAGCCTTCTGGGGGGAGTCGGCGAGCAGTACTTC.

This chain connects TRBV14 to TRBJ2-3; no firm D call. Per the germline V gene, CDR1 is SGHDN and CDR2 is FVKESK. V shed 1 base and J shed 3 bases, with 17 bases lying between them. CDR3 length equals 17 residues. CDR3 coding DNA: TGTGCCAGCAGCCAAGGGTTAAGCTGGTCCGTTACAGATACGCAGTATTTT. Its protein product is CASSQGLSWSVTDTQYF.

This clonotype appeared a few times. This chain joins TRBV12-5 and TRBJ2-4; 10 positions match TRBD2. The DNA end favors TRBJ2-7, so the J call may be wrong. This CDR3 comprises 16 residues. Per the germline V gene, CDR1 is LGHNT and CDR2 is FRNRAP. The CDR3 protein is CASGWGGLAGEYEQYF. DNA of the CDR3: TGTGCTAGTGGTTGGGGGGGGCTAGCGGGAGAGTACGAGCAGTACTTC.

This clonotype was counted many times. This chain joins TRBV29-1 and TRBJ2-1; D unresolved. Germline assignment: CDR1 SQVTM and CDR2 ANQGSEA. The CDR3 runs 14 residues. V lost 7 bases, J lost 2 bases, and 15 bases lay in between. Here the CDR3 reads CSAARPEPYNEQFF. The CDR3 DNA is TGCAGCGCCGCCCGACCTGAACCCTACAATGAGCAGTTCTTC.

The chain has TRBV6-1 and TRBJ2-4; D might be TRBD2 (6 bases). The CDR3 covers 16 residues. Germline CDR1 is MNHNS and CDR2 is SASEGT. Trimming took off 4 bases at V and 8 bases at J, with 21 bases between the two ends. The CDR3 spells CASSARLYREKDIQYF. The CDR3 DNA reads TGTGCCAGCAGTGCCCGTTTATATCGGGAGAAGGACATTCAGTACTTC.

DNA for the CDR3: TGTGCCAGCAGCTTAGTTGAGAGAGCGGGGGTATACAATGAGCAGTACTTC. This translates into CASSLVERAGVYNEQYF. This chain links TRBV7-9 with TRBJ2-4, with 8 bases identical to TRBD2. Germline V CDR1 and CDR2: SEHNR, FQNEAQ (reference sequence). The trim removed 1 base at V and 13 bases at J, leaving 18 bases unmatched. There are 17 residues in the CDR3.

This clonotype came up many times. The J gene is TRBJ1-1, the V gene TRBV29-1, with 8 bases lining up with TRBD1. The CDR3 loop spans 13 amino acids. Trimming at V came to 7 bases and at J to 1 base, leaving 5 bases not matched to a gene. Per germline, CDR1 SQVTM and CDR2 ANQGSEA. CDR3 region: CSGLGQANTEAFF. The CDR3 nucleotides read TGCAGCGGCCTGGGACAGGCGAACACTGAAGCTTTCTTT. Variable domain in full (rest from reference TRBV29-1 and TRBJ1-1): SAVISQKPSRDICQRGTSLTIQCQVDSQVTMMFWYRQQPGQSLTLIATANQGSEATYESGFVIDKFPISRPNLTFSTLTVSNMSPEDSSIYLCSGLGQANTEAFFGQGTRLTVV.

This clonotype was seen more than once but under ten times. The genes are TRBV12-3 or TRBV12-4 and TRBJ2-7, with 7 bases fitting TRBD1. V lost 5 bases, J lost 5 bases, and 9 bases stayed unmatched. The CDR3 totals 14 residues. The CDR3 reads CASSPLSTGDEQYF. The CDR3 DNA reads TGTGCCAGCAGTCCCCTTTCCACAGGGGACGAGCAGTACTTC.

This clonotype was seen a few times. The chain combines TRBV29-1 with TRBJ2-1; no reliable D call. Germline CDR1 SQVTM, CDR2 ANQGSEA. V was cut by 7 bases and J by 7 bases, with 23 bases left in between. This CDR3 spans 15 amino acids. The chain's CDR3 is CSAADDADRSNEQFF. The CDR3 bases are TGCAGCGCCGCCGACGACGCTGATAGGAGTAATGAGCAGTTCTTC.

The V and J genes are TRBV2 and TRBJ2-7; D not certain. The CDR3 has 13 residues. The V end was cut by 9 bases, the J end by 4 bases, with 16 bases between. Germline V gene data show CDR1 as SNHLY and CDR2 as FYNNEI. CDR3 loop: CASKREAPYEQYF. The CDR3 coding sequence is TGTGCCAGTAAGCGAGAGGCTCCTTACGAGCAGTACTTC.